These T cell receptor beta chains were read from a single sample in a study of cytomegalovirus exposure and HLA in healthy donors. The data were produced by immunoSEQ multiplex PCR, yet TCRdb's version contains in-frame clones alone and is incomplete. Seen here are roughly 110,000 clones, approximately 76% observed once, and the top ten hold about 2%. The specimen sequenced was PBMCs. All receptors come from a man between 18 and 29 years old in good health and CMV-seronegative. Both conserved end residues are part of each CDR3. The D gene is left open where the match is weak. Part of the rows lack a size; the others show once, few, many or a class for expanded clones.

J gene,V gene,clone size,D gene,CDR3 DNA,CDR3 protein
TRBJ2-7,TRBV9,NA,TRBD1,TGTGCCAGCAGCGCTCGGACAGGGGGCGAGCAGTACTTC,CASSARTGGEQYF
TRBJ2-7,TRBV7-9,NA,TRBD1,TGTTCCAGCAGCTTGACCGCCGGGACAGGGGCTTATGAGCAGTACTTC,CSSSLTAGTGAYEQYF
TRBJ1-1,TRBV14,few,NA,TGTGCCAGCAGCCTGCAACGGGGGGAATCCACTGAAGCTTTCTTT,CASSLQRGESTEAFF
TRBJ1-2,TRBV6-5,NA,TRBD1,TGTGCCAGCAGTAACAGGGGGCCGTACACCTTC,CASSNRGPYTF
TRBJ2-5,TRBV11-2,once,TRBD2,TGTGCCAGCAGCTTGACTAGCGGCGGGCAAGAGACCCAGTACTTC,CASSLTSGGQETQYF
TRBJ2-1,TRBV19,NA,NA,TGTGCCAGTAGTATCCGGACAGACAATGAGCAGTTCTTC,CASSIRTDNEQFF
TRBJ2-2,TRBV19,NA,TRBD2,TGTGCCAGTAGTTCACCGGGACTAGCGGGGGGAATGGGCACCGGGGAGCTGTTTTTT,CASSSPGLAGGMGTGELFF
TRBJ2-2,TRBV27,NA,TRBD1,TGTGCCAGCAGAAACCGGGACAGGGACACCGGGGAGCTGTTTTTT,CASRNRDRDTGELFF
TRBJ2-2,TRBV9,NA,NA,TGTGCCAGCAGCGTATGGGGGGAGAACACCGGGGAGCTGTTTTTT,CASSVWGENTGELFF
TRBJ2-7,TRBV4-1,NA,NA,TGCGCCAGCAGCCCCCCCCGGTCCTCCTACGAGCAGTACTTC,CASSPPRSSYEQYF
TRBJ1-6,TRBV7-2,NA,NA,TGTGCCAGCAGCTTACGACAGTGGTCACCCCTCCACTTT,CASSLRQWSPLHF
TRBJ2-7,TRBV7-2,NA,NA,TGTGCCAGCAGCTCCCGGGTTGCCTACGAGCAGTACTTC,CASSSRVAYEQYF
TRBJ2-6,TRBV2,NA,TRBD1,TGTGCCAGCAGTAACCAGGGGGCGCGGGGGGCCAACGTCCTGACTTTC,CASSNQGARGANVLTF
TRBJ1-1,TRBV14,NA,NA,TGTGCCAGCAGCCAAGTGGACAGATCGAACACTGAAGCTTTCTTT,CASSQVDRSNTEAFF